Sequencing of this T cell receptor (beta chain) was carried out in a study of T cells after yellow fever vaccination. The study's findings and limits: Although the secondary response was weaker, it peaked faster, at day 5 versus 15. Abundant bulk-derived clonotypes could contaminate FACS-sorted repertoires.

By 5'RACE template switching, TCR cDNA was produced, with a universal primer site and UMIs added in the process. TCRdb passed the 5' RACE reads through MiXCR, listing each CDR3 protein once. Among some 350,000 distinct CDR3 sequences listed, roughly 6.1% were seen once. This clonotype was counted at least ten times. Its specificity is not known. The TCR sequence derives from a man aged 25 to 40 who received the YFV17D yellow fever vaccine. The sequencing here drew on PBMCs, taken 5 days after the yellow fever booster vaccination.

The CDR3 DNA is TGTGCCAGCAGCTTAGATCGTACCTACAATGAGCAGTTCTTC. Protein sequence: CASSLDRTYNEQFF. V gene TRBV11-2 combines with J gene TRBJ2-1; D gene unclear. The CDR3 has 14 residues. Trimming took 0 bases from V and 2 from J, leaving 5 bases between them. Germline CDR1 SGHAT, CDR2 FQNNGV.